This TCR beta chain is from a study of cytomegalovirus exposure and HLA in healthy donors (dated by TCRdb to the late 2010s). About the full investigation: The 650 to 750 repertoires of the first cohort and the 120 validation repertoires were produced on the same platform, according to a later analysis. The study aimed to test whether cataloging public T cell receptors could reveal signatures of past pathogen exposure. Along with the approximately 700-subject first cohort, a separate validation cohort of over a hundred different subjects was used. To predict cytomegalovirus infection status, the study brought together high-throughput TCR immunosequencing, statistical association of individual TCRs with disease status, and machine learning. What the research found in general, with its limitations: A few of the identified cytomegalovirus-associated TCR beta chains were confirmed in vitro to be specific for cytomegalovirus antigens. In both the original and validation cohorts, the classifier was reported to diagnose cytomegalovirus status with high specificity and sensitivity. In a later analysis, TCRs clustered in the first cohort were found to also tend to co-occur in the 120 validation repertoires, with 85% to 95% of cluster scores above 0. It was suggested by the authors that the approach could potentially be generalized to other disease states and immunological phenotypes. Most TCR sequences were observed very rarely across donors, whereas some public TCRs were present in many individuals. All 120 or so repertoires were used to score co-occurrence in the validation cohort in a later analysis, because that analysis had no HLA typing for the cohort. The study listed 164 TCR beta chains as associated with cytomegalovirus.

This clone was seen once. Its antigen is still unknown. No much larger clonotype is one base removed from it; base qualities were not supplied. Separate from the approximately 670-subject first cohort, the validation cohort of some 130 subjects was the group to which the donors belonged. The CDR3 numbers 15 residues from cysteine through phenylalanine. Just CDR3 DNA is preserved here, 45 bases in frame from base 1. According to the germline V gene, CDR1 reads SGHVS and CDR2 reads FQNEAQ. V and J lose 4 bases and 5 bases, and a span of 14 bases separates them. Libraries were made using the immunoSEQ multiplex PCR assay. Per the source publication's procedure: A statistical classification framework was built to diagnose cytomegalovirus status from the catalog of TCR beta chain sequences. The immuneACCESS repertoire file appears here via TCRdb, limited to in-frame rearrangements. These files lack a portion of the clones; in checked studies, under half of the deficit traces to unresolved V genes, and the cause of the others is not known. Clone size and the V and J calls come from that table; the DNA yielded D and trimming. This sample is represented by roughly 110,000 clones; about 87% of them were singletons. In total, the top ten clones hold about 1.8% of the sample.

In this chain, TRBV7-8 is recombined with TRBJ2-2; matching of 7 bases hints at TRBD1 as the D gene. The sequencing input was PBMCs. This sequence originates from a woman aged 18 to 35 in good health and CMV-seropositive. The CDR3 corresponds to CASSSQTGRTGELFF. The DNA sequence is as follows: TGTGCCAGCAGCTCTCAGACAGGGAGGACCGGGGAGCTGTTTTTT.